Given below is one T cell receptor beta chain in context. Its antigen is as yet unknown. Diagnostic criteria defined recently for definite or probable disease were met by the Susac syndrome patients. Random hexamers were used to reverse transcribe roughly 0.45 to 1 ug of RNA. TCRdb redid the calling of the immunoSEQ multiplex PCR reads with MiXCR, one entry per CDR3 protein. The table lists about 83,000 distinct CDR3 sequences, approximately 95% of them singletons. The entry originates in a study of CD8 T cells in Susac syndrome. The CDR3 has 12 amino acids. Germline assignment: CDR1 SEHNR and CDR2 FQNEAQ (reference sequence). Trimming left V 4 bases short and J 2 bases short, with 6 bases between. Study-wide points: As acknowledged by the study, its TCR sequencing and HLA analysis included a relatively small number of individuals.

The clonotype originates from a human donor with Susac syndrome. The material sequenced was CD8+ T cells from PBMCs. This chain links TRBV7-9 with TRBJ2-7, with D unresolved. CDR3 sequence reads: CASSYRTYEQYF. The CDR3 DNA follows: TGTGCCAGCAGCTACCGGACCTACGAGCAGTACTTC. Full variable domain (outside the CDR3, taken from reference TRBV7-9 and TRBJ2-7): DTGVSQNPRHKITKRGQNVTFRCDPISEHNRLYWYRQTLGQGPEFLTYFQNEAQLEKSRLLSDRFSAERPKGSFSTLEIQRTEQGDSAMYLCASSYRTYEQYFGPGTRLTVT.